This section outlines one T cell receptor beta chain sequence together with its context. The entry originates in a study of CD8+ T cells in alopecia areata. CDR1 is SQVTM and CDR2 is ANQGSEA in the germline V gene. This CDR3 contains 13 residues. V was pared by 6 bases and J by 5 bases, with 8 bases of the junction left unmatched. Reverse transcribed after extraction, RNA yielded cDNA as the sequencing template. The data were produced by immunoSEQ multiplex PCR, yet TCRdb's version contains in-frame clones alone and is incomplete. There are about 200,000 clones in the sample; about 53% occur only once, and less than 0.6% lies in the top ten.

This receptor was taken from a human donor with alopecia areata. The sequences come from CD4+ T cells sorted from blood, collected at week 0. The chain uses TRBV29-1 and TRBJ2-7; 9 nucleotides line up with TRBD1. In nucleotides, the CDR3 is TGCAGCGTCCTGGGACAGGGACTTGACGAGCAGTACTTC. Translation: CSVLGQGLDEQYF.